This TCR beta chain was captured by sequencing in a study of cytomegalovirus exposure and HLA in healthy donors (TCRdb year 2017). Study-wide context: According to an earlier analysis of 587 of the donors, some 180 million T cells yielded 95 million to 140 million unique TCR beta sequences and more than 250 Gb of sequence data. Donor age, sex, ethnicity and CMV serostatus were compiled alongside the repertoire data. Rather than using new phenotypic data, the later analysis identified candidate immune exposures from TCR beta sequences and from how often those sequences occurred across donors. About 310 gigabases of sequencing data and tens of millions of unique TCR sequences were included in an early release covering 550 to 650 HLA-typed donors. Of the roughly 400 genotyped donors, 75% to 85% were placed in the genetic ancestry cluster associated with self-reported Caucasian donors. Class I and class II HLA loci were covered by the typing at four-digit resolution. Along with the approximately 650-subject first cohort, a separate validation cohort of about 110 different subjects was used. The study aimed to test whether signatures of past pathogen exposure could be identified by cataloging public T cell receptors. The study combined high-throughput TCR immunosequencing, statistical association of individual TCRs with disease status, and machine learning to predict cytomegalovirus infection status. Four to six DR-DQ haplotypes were handled as single units for association and clustering, since linkage in the cohort was strong. In an earlier analysis of more than 550 of the donors, high-throughput TCR beta sequencing was used to judge whether each TCR beta V gene segment behaved as functional or pseudogenic. Among a few hundred genotyped donors of the cohort, an average of 235,054 unique TCR beta nucleotide sequences were sequenced per donor, around 20% of them non-productive. To study patterns of TCR occurrence, a later analysis re-analyzed previously published TCR beta repertoires from 500 to 850 donors and added high-resolution HLA genotyping. All discovery cohort repertoires had been generated using a single sequencing platform. Typing coverage differed by locus: A, B, C, DRB1 and DQB1 were typed in roughly 629-640 donors, DQA1 in about 550, DPA1 in 600 to 610, and DPB1 in approximately 450. In a later genetic analysis, genome-wide SNP genotypes for about 65% of the roughly 700 donors were used, and that subset was treated as a discovery cohort. Using immunosequencing, the study profiled T cell repertoires from 500 to 800 subjects and related those repertoires to cytomegalovirus serostatus. Here is what the overall study found, with its caveats: At a false discovery rate of 0.05, a later analysis linked under 20,000 TCR beta sequences to specific HLA alleles. A cluster of highly shared sequence variants was judged likely to represent a technical artifact of the sequencing pipeline. Because counts were too low, seventeen rarely observed V segments, including chromosome 9 orphons, were left out of the earlier analysis of 587 of the donors. Presence/absence analyses assumed roughly uniform sequencing depth across donors, an assumption that may not hold. According to a later genetic analysis, donors in an Asian-associated ancestry cluster had fewer N-insertions in productive TCRs than the approximately 650-donor mean. According to the authors, the approach could potentially be generalized to other disease states and immunological phenotypes. Most TCR sequences were observed very rarely across donors, whereas some public TCRs were present in many individuals. This cohort had only TCR beta chains sequenced, and the lack of alpha or paired-chain data limited which features could be detected. A later analysis found that TCR association rates varied across HLA loci, with DRB1 alleles showing the most associated TCRs and HLA-C alleles the fewest. CMV serostatus was the only immune exposure information available for the cohort. Compared with equally common non-associated chains, HLA-associated TCR beta chains in a later analysis were more clonally expanded and had lower generation probabilities. In vitro tests confirmed that a few of the cytomegalovirus-associated TCR beta chains recognize cytomegalovirus antigens. Strong co-occurrence of HLA alleles, especially DR and DQ, made assigning TCR associations to individual alleles difficult. Most CMV-associated TCR beta chains appeared to be HLA-restricted in a later analysis, and the HLA associations seemed to be driven largely by CMV exposure. Because HLA typing was unavailable for some donors at each locus, only the typed subset was used in association tests. A further reported finding was that TCR beta sequences accurately predicted the HLA-A and HLA-B alleles for most subjects in the first cohort. Correlated functional status among segregating V segments might be attributable to linkage disequilibrium, but an unknown experimental factor could not be ruled out. The study listed 150 to 200 TCR beta chains as associated with cytomegalovirus. Several of the top co-occurrence clusters appeared to be linked to parvovirus B19, influenza, CMV and Epstein-Barr virus, according to a later analysis. Cytomegalovirus status was reported to be diagnosed by the classifier with high specificity and sensitivity in both the original and validation cohorts. In a later genetic analysis, a missense DCLRE1C variant was associated with V-gene and J-gene trimming of TCR beta chains, and the association was replicated in an independent cohort. The 87-base-pair reads could not distinguish some IMGT-functional V segments, including TRBV6-2 and TRBV6-3, so those segments were excluded. In an earlier analysis of 587 of the donors, most TCR beta V segments were observed in productive rearrangements about 87% or about 30% of the time, broadly matching IMGT annotations.

The cohort consisted of 666 healthy bone marrow donors. Cohort members were all nominally healthy when sampled, although unrecorded immune exposures were likely present. The donor tested CMV seropositive, placing the donor among the 290 or so seropositive members of the cohort. A peripheral blood sample was collected from each donor, and TCR beta sequencing was performed on peripheral blood mononuclear cells. Genomic DNA was extracted from the blood cell samples with the Qiagen DNeasy Blood Extraction Kit. About this clone: Its antigen is currently not known. No per-base quality is available; no much larger clone lies one base away.

Libraries were prepared through the immunoSEQ multiplex PCR assay. For the multiplex PCR, a mixture combining 60 forward primers for TCR Vbeta segments and 13 reverse primers for TCR Jbeta segments was used. The CDR3 region of rearranged TCR beta genes was amplified from genomic DNA with a multiplex PCR assay. The Illumina HiSeq System was used to sequence the amplified TCR beta libraries as 87-base-pair reads. On the authors' methods: A later analysis tallied 70 million to 100 million unique TCR beta chains across the 640 or so repertoires, and approximately 9.9 million of those chains were shared by two or more donors. A nearest-neighbor algorithm error-corrected the raw reads and collapsed the reads into unique sequences, merging closely related sequences to remove PCR and sequencing errors. CDR3 sequences were aligned to IMGT reference sequences to assign V, D and J gene segments. For a sequence to be retained, a match of at least six nucleotides to both a V gene segment and a J gene segment was required. A rearrangement counted as productive if the CDR3 had no stop codons and remained in frame with V and J, and every other rearrangement counted as non-productive. Following IMGT convention, CDR3 was defined as the stretch from the second conserved V-encoded cysteine up to the conserved J-encoded phenylalanine. The earlier analysis of 587 of the donors excluded any sequence lacking an unambiguous match to a single V gene segment. An earlier analysis of 550 to 650 of the donors classified V segments as functional when productive rearrangements were above 56.7% and as segregating when the standard deviation between donors was above 5%. A statistical classification framework was developed to diagnose cytomegalovirus status using the catalog of TCR beta chain sequences. A later analysis assigned V and J genes by comparing TCR nucleotide sequences with IMGT/GENE-DB human TR gene sequences. In a later analysis, CDR3 sequences and most-parsimonious VDJ recombination scenarios were assigned using the TCRdist pipeline. In a later analysis, each TCR beta chain was defined by its CDR3 amino acid sequence together with its V-gene family, and reads without a unique V-gene family were excluded. A later analysis removed 500 to 650 highly shared, low-generation-probability nucleotide sequences to deal with suspected cross-contamination and a sequencing artifact. A later analysis calculated a clonal expansion index for each public chain from normalized within-repertoire ranks of inferred template counts. In a later analysis, generation probabilities were computed with a VDJ recombination model fitted to out-of-frame rearrangements, and the resulting probabilities were checked against IGoR. Hypergeometric tests were used in a later analysis to score TCR-TCR, TCR-HLA and TCR-CMV co-occurrence, with a repertoire-size bias correction applied to the TCR pairs. In a later analysis, false discovery rates were estimated by permuting HLA or CMV assignments 20 times. In a later analysis, co-occurring TCRs were grouped using DBSCAN, and TCRdist sequence similarity was added for clustering within HLA-allele-positive subsets. Repertoires with fewer than 30,000 or more than 120,000 public chains were left out of co-occurrence clustering, as were five repertoires with anomalous nucleotide sharing. Imported from immuneACCESS, the table was reduced by TCRdb to in-frame sequences with V and J called. These copies leave out some clones; in studies compared against another copy, an unresolved V gene accounts for under half, and the cause of the remainder is not known. V and J calls and clone size are copied from that table; D and trimming were computed from the DNA. This sample gives about 120,000 clones in total; about 75% of them show up just once. The ten largest clonotypes hold roughly 12% of the sample.

Between the V and J ends, shortened by 1 base and 4 bases respectively, the junction contains 4 bases. The CDR3, cysteine through phenylalanine, is 12 amino acids long. CDR3 DNA is the only sequence kept; it has 36 bases, read in frame from the first base. The germline V gene yields SNHLY for CDR1 and FYNNEI for CDR2. Recombination connected TRBV2 to TRBJ1-1, with no confident D gene call. The receptor's source is a woman in her thirties or forties in good health and CMV-seropositive. The specimen was PBMCs. The CDR3 region reads CASSEDITEAFF. The bases read TGTGCCAGCAGTGAAGACATCACTGAAGCTTTCTTT.